This TCR beta chain was captured in a study of shared clonotypes between healthy human individuals. On this clone: Its antigen is not identified.

Naivety among CD8 cells was defined by CD45RO negativity and positive CCR7 selection, thereby excluding terminally differentiated effector memory CD45RA+ cells. Execution of the assay was at deep level. Clones were read by immunoSEQ multiplex PCR, and TCRdb kept only the in-frame ones, dropping some. The top ten hold approximately 0.11% of the sample, which has hundreds of thousands of clones, about 95% seen once. In germline, CDR1 is SNHLY, CDR2 FYNNEI. This CDR3 comprises 15 residues. V trimming: 4 bases; J trimming: 4 bases; junction bases outside the gene matches: 6. Overall study findings and caveats: Lower generation probabilities were found for non-shared clonotypes than for those shared by all four donors.

This TCR derives from a woman in her thirties in good health. This chain connects TRBV2 to TRBJ1-3, with 8 bases aligning to TRBD1. Material: naive CD8+ T cells sorted from blood. Here the CDR3 reads CASSVQGAPGNTIYF. CDR3 bases: TGTGCCAGCAGTGTGCAGGGGGCACCAGGAAACACCATATATTTT.